This T cell receptor (beta chain) emerged from a study of blood T cell repertoires in COVID-19. In the study's own analysis: Reference gene primer amplification in the assay estimated nucleated cell counts. Some clones are missing from TCRdb's copy, which holds only in-frame ones; the method was immunoSEQ multiplex PCR. D and trimming were read from the DNA, whereas the V and J calls and clone size are those reported in that table. The sample lists approximately 220,000 clones; roughly 90% were seen once. The V and J ends lost 5 bases and 2 bases respectively, with 7 bases between them. CDR3 length: 13 residues. Germline loops: CDR1 MGHDK, CDR2 SYGVNS.

The chain is built from TRBV25-1 and TRBJ1-3; D uncertain. The source is a woman in her thirties or forties with acute COVID-19. The sample consisted of PBMCs or T cells enriched from blood (not recorded which). The CDR3 region is CASSTNAGNTIYF. In nucleotides, the CDR3 is TGTGCCAGCAGTACTAATGCTGGAAACACCATATATTTT.